The 19 T cell receptor beta chains reported below all come from one sample, sequenced in a study of cytomegalovirus exposure and HLA in healthy donors (TCRdb year 2017). Libraries were constructed by the immunoSEQ multiplex PCR assay. A mixture of 60 forward primers for TCR Vbeta segments and 13 reverse primers for TCR Jbeta segments was used in the multiplex PCR. TCRdb provides this immuneACCESS table in a form limited to in-frame rearrangements. Some clones are lacking; in checked studies, under half of them reflect an unresolved V gene, and why the rest are absent is not known. The sample includes 200,000 to 250,000 clones, with around 80% observed a single time. Of the sample, roughly 0.6% is held by the ten largest clones. Specimen: PBMCs. These receptors were obtained from a man younger than 30 in good health and CMV-seronegative.

The chain recombines TRBV7-9 with TRBJ2-1; TRBD1 matches 10 bases. The germline V gene encodes CDR1 SEHNR and CDR2 FQNEAQ (reference sequence). The CDR3 runs 15 residues. V shed 5 bases, J shed 7 bases, and the junction held 8 bases outside the gene matches. The CDR3 loop reads CASSGSGQGTNEQFF. CDR3 coding DNA: TGTGCCAGCAGCGGCTCGGGACAGGGGACAAATGAGCAGTTCTTC.

This CDR3 reads CASRKTGLEQYF. The CDR3, as DNA: TGTGCCAGCAGGAAAACAGGGCTCGAGCAGTACTTC. The chain recombines TRBV6-6 with TRBJ2-5, with a tentative D call TRBD1 (6 bases). Judging by the DNA end, TRBJ2-7 fits better; the J call may be wrong. Germline values: CDR1 MNHNY, CDR2 SVGAGI (reference sequence). This CDR3 contains 12 residues.

The V call is TRBV9, the J call TRBJ1-6, with D possibly TRBD1 on 5 matching bases. From germline, CDR1 is SGDLS and CDR2 YYNGEE. Trimming removed 3 bases from V and 10 bases from J, with 8 bases in between. The CDR3 contains 12 residues. The CDR3 spells CASSAPGSPLHF. The CDR3 nucleotides read TGTGCCAGCAGCGCTCCAGGGTCACCCCTCCACTTT.

The rearrangement links TRBV19 to TRBJ2-2; 10 nucleotides agree with TRBD2. This CDR3 spans 15 amino acids. Per germline, CDR1 LNHDA and CDR2 SQIVND (reference sequence). V shed 5 bases and J 3 bases; nucleotides not matched to a gene: 3. The CDR3 coding sequence is TGTGCCAGTAGTCTACTAGCGGGGTACACCGGGGAGCTGTTTTTT. Residues: CASSLLAGYTGELFF.

This clone came up a few times. The chain couples TRBV6-1 to TRBJ2-3, with 10 bases matching TRBD1. In germline, CDR1 is MNHNS, CDR2 SASEGT. The CDR3 consists of 14 residues. After removal of 6 bases from V and 6 bases from J, the junction contained 6 bases not matched to a gene. For the CDR3, the DNA is TGTGCCAGCAGAGATGGGACAGGGGTCGATACGCAGTATTTT. Its protein product is CASRDGTGVDTQYF.

The chain employs TRBV28 and TRBJ1-2; 8 positions match TRBD1. This CDR3 region has 17 residues. Trimming took 6 bases from V and 1 from J; bases not matched to a gene: 13. The germline CDR1 and CDR2 sequences are MDHEN and SYDVKM. The CDR3 DNA follows: TGTGCCAGCAGGGGGTTTAGGGGGACAGGCCTTAACTATGGCTACACCTTC. As protein: CASRGFRGTGLNYGYTF.

Worth noting for this clone: At one end, the junction sequence differs from germline, possibly due to a read error. This sequence joins TRBV7-9 and TRBJ1-1; no clear D. The CDR3 extends over 15 amino acids. Germline V gene lookup returns CDR1 SEHNR and CDR2 FQNEAQ (reference sequence). For the CDR3, the DNA is TGTTCCAGCAGCCAAAGAAGCGCCGGGTGGAGAGAAGCTTTCTTT. It specifies CSSSQRSAGWREAFF.

This clone was found once. V gene TRBV11-3 combines with J gene TRBJ1-5; D remains ambiguous. CDR3 length equals 15 residues. Trimming removed 7 bases from V and 1 base from J, with 14 bases in between. Per germline, CDR1 SGHNT and CDR2 YENEEA. CDR3 sequence (DNA): TGTGCCAGCACCCCCTCCGAGTTGAGCAATCAGCCCCAGCATTTT. Residues: CASTPSELSNQPQHF. The complete variable domain, with remaining parts taken from reference TRBV11-3 and TRBJ1-5, reads EAGVVQSPRYKIIEKKQPVAFWCNPISGHNTLYWYLQNLGQGPELLIRYENEEAVDDSQLPKDRFSAERLKGVDSTLKIQPAELGDSAVYLCASTPSELSNQPQHFGDGTRLSIL.

This CDR3 reads CASSPRTGGPTNEKLFF. Written as DNA, the CDR3 is TGTGCCAGCAGCCCTAGGACAGGGGGGCCAACTAATGAAAAACTGTTTTTT. This chain uses TRBV11-2 with TRBJ1-4; TRBD1 matches 10 bases. The CDR3 loop spans 17 amino acids. The germline gives CDR1 SGHAT, CDR2 FQNNGV. V lost 5 bases, J lost 0 bases, and 6 bases stayed unmatched.

V usage is TRBV29-1 and J usage is TRBJ2-7; D possibly corresponds to TRBD1 (5 bases). Germline lookup yields CDR1 SQVTM and CDR2 ANQGSEA. There are 11 residues in the CDR3. The germline V and J ends were trimmed by 6 bases and 2 bases, with 8 bases remaining between them. The CDR3 DNA reads TGCAGCGTCTCGGACACCTACGAGCAGTACTTC. It yields the protein CSVSDTYEQYF.

The chain uses TRBV30 and TRBJ1-6; perhaps TRBD1 as D (5 bases). With 3 bases removed from V and 9 bases from J, the gap between germline ends came to 15 bases. The CDR3 has 14 amino acids. In germline, CDR1 is GTSNPN, CDR2 SVGIG (reference sequence). Written as DNA, the CDR3 is TGTGCCTGGAGACCCCGCGGGGGGGGTTCACCCCTCCACTTT. Protein sequence: CAWRPRGGGSPLHF. The full variable domain, rest sourced from reference TRBV30 and TRBJ1-6, is SQTIHQWPATLVQPVGSPLSLECTVEGTSNPNLYWYRQAAGRGLQLLFYSVGIGQISSEVPQNLSASRPQDRQFILSSKKLLLSDSGFYLCAWRPRGGGSPLHFGNGTRLTVT.

This clone showed up just a few times. This sequence joins TRBV2 and TRBJ1-5; D ambiguous. Germline V lookup: CDR1 SNHLY, CDR2 FYNNEI. The V end was cut by 2 bases, the J end by 6 bases, with 8 bases between. The length of the CDR3 is 13 residues. The CDR3 bases are TGTGCCAGCAGTGAAAGAGGGATTCAGCCCCAGCATTTT. It codes for CASSERGIQPQHF.

The chain has TRBV4-1 and TRBJ2-2, with D possibly TRBD2 on 5 matching bases. Germline CDR1 MGHRA, CDR2 YSYEKL. The length of the CDR3 is 16 residues. V lost 0 bases, J lost 3 bases, and 11 bases lay in between. CDR3 region: CASSQDTRGYTGELFF. CDR3 nucleotide sequence: TGCGCCAGCAGCCAAGACACTCGCGGGTACACCGGGGAGCTGTTTTTT.

The genes are TRBV27 and TRBJ2-2; TRBD1 might be the D (5 bases). V was pared by 5 bases and J by 7 bases, with 5 bases between. This CDR3 is built from 11 residues. The V gene's germline CDR1 is MNHEY and CDR2 SMNVEV (reference sequence). The CDR3 coding sequence is TGTGCCAGCAGTACAGGCGGGGAGCTGTTTTTT. It yields the protein CASSTGGELFF.

This chain uses TRBV4-1 with TRBJ2-1, with 12 bases that match TRBD2. From germline, CDR1 is MGHRA and CDR2 YSYEKL. The V and J ends lost 3 bases and 6 bases, in that order; junction bases with no gene match: 6. The CDR3 is 16 residues long. CDR3 protein: CASSQALAGGPNEQFF. The DNA for the CDR3 is TGCGCCAGCAGCCAGGCCCTAGCGGGAGGGCCCAATGAGCAGTTCTTC.

This chain links TRBV14 with TRBJ2-7; a weak D match, TRBD2 (5 bases). Germline V gene data show CDR1 as SGHDN and CDR2 as FVKESK. V lost 2 bases, J lost 12 bases, and 14 bases lay in between. The CDR3 contains 12 residues. The CDR3 bases are TGTGCCAGCAGCCAAAATGCGGCGGGTTTGTACTTC. Translated: CASSQNAAGLYF.

The rearrangement joins TRBV4-1 to TRBJ2-5; tentative D call: TRBD2 (5 bases). Matching the DNA end better, TRBJ2-7 makes the J call doubtful. The CDR3 length is 16 residues. Germline V gene data show CDR1 as MGHRA and CDR2 as YSYEKL. DNA for the CDR3: TGCGCCAGCAGCCAAGGGAATTCTCTAGCTGTTGACGAGCAGTACTTC. Residues: CASSQGNSLAVDEQYF.

V usage is TRBV30 and J usage is TRBJ1-4, with TRBD1 matching 8 bases. V lost 3 bases and J lost 8; bases outside the gene matches: 11. The CDR3 is 15 amino acids. Germline V gives CDR1 GTSNPN, CDR2 SVGIG (reference sequence). The CDR3 bases are TGTGCCTGGAGCGCGGACAGGGCCGCGAACGAAAAACTGTTTTTT. Translating it yields CAWSADRAANEKLFF.

The chain recombines TRBV5-4 with TRBJ1-1; tentatively, D is TRBD1 (5 bases). In germline, CDR1 is SGHNT, CDR2 YYREEE (reference sequence). This CDR3 is built from 13 residues. The ends were cut back, 5 bases at V and 5 bases at J, with 13 bases in the middle. CDR3 sequence (DNA): TGTGCCAGCAGTGGGACTTCGGAAACTGAAGCTTTCTTT. Encoded protein: CASSGTSETEAFF.